This T cell receptor beta chain originates from a study of T cell repertoires in cytomegalovirus infection. Study details: Selection of CMV epitopes for the study included recently identified HLA-C-restricted and well-studied HLA-B-restricted ones. A matching HLA type, together with CMV infection, was signaled by public TCR beta signatures. Whole-study results and caveats: Predominance within the ex vivo response was attributable to HLA-C-restricted CMV-specific TCR beta clonotypes.

Each CDR3 protein is one row after TCRdb ran MiXCR on the reads. The sample has hundreds of thousands of distinct CDR3 sequences, around 32% seen once; the top ten hold more than 12%. Note on this clonotype: Its antigen remains unidentified.

The CDR3 extends over 15 amino acids. CDR1 and CDR2 from the germline V gene are MNHEY and SVGEGT. The V gene end was trimmed by 2 bases and the J gene end by 2 bases; junction bases not matched to a gene: 6. The chain employs TRBV6-2 or TRBV6-3 and TRBJ2-7; 7 bases align to TRBD1. This TCR derives from a human donor in good health (CMV status not recorded). Some clones in this sample may be carry-over from other donors' samples. Here the sequenced sample was cultured CD8+ T cells from PBMCs, taken from culture after CMV antigen stimulation. The CDR3 loop reads CASSYDRESPYEQYF. The DNA of the CDR3 is TGTGCCAGCAGTTACGACAGGGAGAGCCCCTACGAGCAGTACTTC.